What follows is one TCR beta chain and its context. The data were taken from a study of blood T cell repertoires in COVID-19. Seattle enrolled patients during active infection and tracked them longitudinally. The germline V gene has CDR1 KGHDR and CDR2 SFDVKD. V shed 3 bases, J shed 4 bases, and the junction held 4 bases outside the gene matches. This CDR3 region has 16 residues. The table came from immunoSEQ multiplex PCR; TCRdb's copy has only in-frame clones and leaves some out. The data hold 300,000 to 350,000 clones, with 75% to 95% observed a single time. The specimen sequenced was peripheral blood. The TCR originated in a woman aged 25 to 45 with COVID-19, enrolled during active disease. This chain joins TRBV24-1 and TRBJ2-6; 8 nucleotides line up with TRBD1. CDR3 nucleotide sequence: TGTGCCACCAGTGATCCAGGGGGCGCAGGGGCCAACGTCCTGACTTTC. Translated, it gives CATSDPGGAGANVLTF.